Listed below are T cell receptor beta chains from one sample, sequenced in a study of cytomegalovirus exposure and HLA in healthy donors. Sequencing was performed with immunoSEQ multiplex PCR; in TCRdb, only in-frame clones are kept and a portion is missing. The table lists more than 95,000 clones, roughly 9% of them singletons. Sequenced input: PBMCs. The receptor source for this set is a man younger than 40 in good health and CMV-seronegative. Both conserved end residues are part of each CDR3. Each record gives: V gene, clone size, D gene, J gene, CDR3 protein, CDR3 DNA. A D gene is named only where the DNA matches it firmly. Expanded clones get a size class; other rows say once, few or many, or leave the size out.

>TRBV14|few|NA|TRBJ2-3
CASSRREPDTQYF
TGTGCCAGCAGCCGCCGAGAACCGGATACGCAGTATTTT
>TRBV4-1|NA|TRBD2|TRBJ2-7
CASSQGSSGSYEQYF
TGCGCCAGCAGCCAAGGCTCTAGCGGGAGCTACGAGCAGTACTTC
>TRBV19|NA|NA|TRBJ2-1
CASSIFQGTGFGGVNEQFF
TGTGCCAGTAGTATTTTCCAAGGGACAGGTTTTGGGGGGGTAAATGAGCAGTTCTTC
>TRBV2|few|NA|TRBJ2-7
CASRPGHSSYEQYF
TGTGCCAGCAGGCCGGGTCACTCCTCCTACGAGCAGTACTTC
>TRBV11-3|NA|NA|TRBJ2-3
CASSSGGGRTDTQYF
TGTGCCAGCAGCTCGGGCGGGGGCCGGACAGATACGCAGTATTTT
>TRBV29-1|few|NA|TRBJ2-7
CSVALAYTYEQYF
TGCAGCGTTGCGCTAGCGTACACCTACGAGCAGTACTTC
>TRBV5-1|few|NA|TRBJ2-7
CASGRETYEQYF
TGCGCCAGCGGACGGGAGACCTACGAGCAGTACTTC
>TRBV30|few|NA|TRBJ2-3
CAWSALSKLGSTDTQYF
TGTGCCTGGAGTGCACTCAGTAAACTAGGATCAACAGATACGCAGTATTTT
>TRBV2|few|NA|TRBJ2-2
CASSGLGGTGELFF
TGTGCCAGCAGTGGATTGGGGGGTACCGGGGAGCTGTTTTTT
>TRBV7-9|few|TRBD2|TRBJ2-1
CASKEVAGYNEQFF
TGTGCCAGCAAGGAGGTAGCGGGGTACAATGAGCAGTTCTTC
>TRBV28|few|TRBD2|TRBJ2-5
CASSTSGRLLYF
TGTGCCAGCAGTACTAGCGGGAGGCTCCTGTACTTC
>TRBV5-1|few|TRBD2|TRBJ2-1
CASSIRTSGSSYNEQFF
TGCGCCAGCAGCATACGGACTAGCGGGAGCTCCTACAATGAGCAGTTCTTC
>TRBV7-9|few|TRBD1|TRBJ1-5
CASSFTQGGNQPQHF
TGTGCCAGCAGTTTCACACAGGGGGGCAATCAGCCCCAGCATTTT
>TRBV6-1|few|NA|TRBJ2-3
CASSEAHIDTQYF
TGTGCCAGCAGTGAAGCCCACATAGATACGCAGTATTTT
>TRBV12-5|few|NA|TRBJ2-2
CASGLVHGSTGELFF
TGTGCTAGTGGTTTGGTACACGGGTCCACCGGGGAGCTGTTTTTT
>TRBV27|NA|TRBD1|TRBJ1-6
CASSWDRANNSPLHF
TGTGCCAGCAGTTGGGACAGGGCGAACAATTCACCCCTCCACTTT